This paragraph reports one TCR beta chain. This receptor's antigen is unknown. Base qualities were left out, and no much larger clone turns up one base away. Each collaborating institution followed its own protocols to collect whole blood in K2EDTA tubes. For TCRbeta analysis, collaborators shipped samples as frozen whole blood, isolated PBMCs, or DNA extracted from either of those sample types. TCRbeta CDR3 regions were amplified from genomic DNA using the immunoSEQ Assay, a bias-controlled multiplex PCR. As for how the authors treated the data: The number of nucleated cells in each sample was estimated by amplification of reference gene primers within the assay. To quantify the absolute abundance of each unique TCRbeta CDR3 rearrangement, sequence reads were collapsed and filtered. Productive Simpson clonality was computed per sample as the square root of Simpson's diversity index over productive rearrangements. Held by TCRdb, this immuneACCESS table contains in-frame sequences only and omits some clones. Under half of the omission traces to an unresolved V gene where checked; the cause of the rest is unknown. That table furnishes V, J and clone size, whereas the DNA furnished D and trimming. The sample table contains around 160,000 clones; only one count was recorded for roughly 84% of them. 35% to 40% of the sample comes from the top ten.

V ends up 3 bases short and J 2 bases short, with an unmatched junction base count of 3. Via the germline V gene (reference sequence), CDR1 is LNHDA and CDR2 SQIVND. The CDR3 runs 15 amino acids, cysteine and phenylalanine included. The retained sequence is limited to the CDR3, 45 bases, with the frame set at the first base. These data originate in a study of blood T cell repertoires in COVID-19 (dated by TCRdb to about 2020). About the full investigation: Samples from collaborators originated in the United States, Italy and Spain and spanned both the acute and convalescent phases of COVID-19. The repertoires were made available in a free public database intended to serve as a resource for research on the immune response to SARS-CoV-2. Nearly every sample came with metadata listing a de-identified subject ID, COVID-19 status, age in years and sex. The material from the prospective study consisted of cDNA or gDNA derived from T cells, B-cell-depleted T cells, or PBMCs. Deeply sampled blood TCRbeta repertoires from subjects exposed to, actively infected with, or recovered from COVID-19 were included in the dataset. Where HLA class I and class II types were available, the types were taken from metadata supplied by the sample provider, not from assay-based typing. The samples were drawn from the first 160 participants of the ongoing ImmuneRACE study and from about 1,200 subjects provided by 6 global collaborators.

Study-level results and caveats: Clinical and demographic metadata were provided uncurated, with the amount varying by source and participant.

This receptor was obtained from a human donor in a cohort sampled during active COVID-19. Input material: peripheral blood. The chain is encoded by TRBV19 joined to TRBJ1-1, with 10 middle bases fitting TRBD1. The CDR3 loop reads CASSMGQGRNTEAFF. The DNA is as follows: TGTGCCAGTAGTATGGGACAGGGGAGAAACACTGAAGCTTTCTTT.